A single TCR beta chain is shown here with its context. After removal of 4 bases from V and 4 bases from J, the junction contained 6 bases not matched to a gene. Germline V lookup: CDR1 SGHNT, CDR2 YYREEE (reference sequence). This CDR3 has 14 residues. The sample originates from a study of blood T cell repertoires in COVID-19. Study-level information: The United States, Italy and Spain supplied acute and convalescent COVID-19 samples. Nucleic acid was either cDNA or gDNA, and it came from T cells, B-cell-depleted T cells, or PBMCs.

TCRdb keeps only in-frame clones here, not all; method: immunoSEQ multiplex PCR. The sample yields around 220,000 clones, around 84% seen once. Participants came from some 23 US areas, aged roughly 18 to 89 years. The sample comprised PBMCs or T cells enriched from blood (not recorded which). The chain recombines TRBV5-4 with TRBJ2-5, with 8 bases identical to TRBD1. This clonotype was obtained from a woman between 40 and 50 years old with acute COVID-19. The DNA for the CDR3 is TGTGCCAGCAGCATGAGGACAGGGTTAGAGACCCAGTACTTC. Translated: CASSMRTGLETQYF.